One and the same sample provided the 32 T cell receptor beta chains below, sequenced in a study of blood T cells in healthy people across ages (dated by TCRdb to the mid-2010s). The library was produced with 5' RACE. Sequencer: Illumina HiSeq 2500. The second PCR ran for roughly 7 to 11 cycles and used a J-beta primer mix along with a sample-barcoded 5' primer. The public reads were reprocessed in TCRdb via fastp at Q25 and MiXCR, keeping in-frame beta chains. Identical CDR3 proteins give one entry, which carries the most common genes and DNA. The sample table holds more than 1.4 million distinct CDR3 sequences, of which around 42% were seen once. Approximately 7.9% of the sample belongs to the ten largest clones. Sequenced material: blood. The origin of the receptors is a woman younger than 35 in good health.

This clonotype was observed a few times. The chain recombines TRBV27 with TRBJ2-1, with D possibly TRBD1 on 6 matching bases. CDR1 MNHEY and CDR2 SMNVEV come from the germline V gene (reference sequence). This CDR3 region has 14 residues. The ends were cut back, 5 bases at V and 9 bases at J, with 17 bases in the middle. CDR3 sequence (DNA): TGTGCCAGCAGTCCAATTGGACAGAGCGCTGAGCAGTTCTTC. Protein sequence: CASSPIGQSAEQFF.

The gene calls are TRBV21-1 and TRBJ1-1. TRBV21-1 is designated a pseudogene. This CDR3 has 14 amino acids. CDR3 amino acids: CASSKGRGGTEAFF. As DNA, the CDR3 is TGTGCCAGCAGCAAAGGTAGAGGCGGCACTGAAGCTTTCTTT.

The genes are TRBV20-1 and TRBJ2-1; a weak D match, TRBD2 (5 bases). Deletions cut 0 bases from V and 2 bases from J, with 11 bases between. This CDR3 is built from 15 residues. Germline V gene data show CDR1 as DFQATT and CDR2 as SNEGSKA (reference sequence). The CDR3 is CSARDSERTYNEQFF. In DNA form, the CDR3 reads TGCAGTGCTAGAGATTCCGAGCGGACCTACAATGAGCAGTTCTTC.

The CDR3 DNA is TGTGCCAGCAGCTACCAATCCCGGGAGGAGCAGTACTTC. Translation gives CASSYQSREEQYF. The chain employs TRBV3-1 and TRBJ2-7, with a tentative D call TRBD2 (6 bases). V was clipped by 5 bases and J by 7 bases, with 15 bases between them. The CDR3 runs 13 residues. The germline V gene encodes CDR1 LGHDT and CDR2 YNNKEL (reference sequence).

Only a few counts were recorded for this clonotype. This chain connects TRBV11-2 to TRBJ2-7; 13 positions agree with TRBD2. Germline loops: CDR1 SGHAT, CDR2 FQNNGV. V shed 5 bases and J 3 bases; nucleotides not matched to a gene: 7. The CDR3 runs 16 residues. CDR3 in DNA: TGTGCCAGCAGCCGTGCGGGGACTAGCGGGATCTACGAGCAGTACTTC. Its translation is CASSRAGTSGIYEQYF.

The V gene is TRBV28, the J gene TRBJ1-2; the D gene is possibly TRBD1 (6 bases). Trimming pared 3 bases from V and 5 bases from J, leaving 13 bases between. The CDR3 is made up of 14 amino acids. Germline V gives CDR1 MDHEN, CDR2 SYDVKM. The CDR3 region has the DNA TGTGCCAGCAGTTTGGTGGCAGGGGTTTATGGCTACACCTTC. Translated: CASSLVAGVYGYTF.

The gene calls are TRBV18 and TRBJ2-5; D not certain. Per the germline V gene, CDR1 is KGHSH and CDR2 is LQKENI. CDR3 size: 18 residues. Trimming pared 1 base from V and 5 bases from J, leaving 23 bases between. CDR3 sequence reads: CASSPLPDSPTSQETQYF. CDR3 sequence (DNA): TGTGCCAGCTCACCACTGCCCGACTCACCCACCAGCCAGGAGACCCAGTACTTC.

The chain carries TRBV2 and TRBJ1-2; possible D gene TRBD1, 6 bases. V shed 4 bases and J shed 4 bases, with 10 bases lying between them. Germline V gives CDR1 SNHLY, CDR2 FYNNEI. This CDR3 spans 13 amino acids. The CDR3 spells CASSGQAIYGYTF. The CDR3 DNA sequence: TGTGCCAGCAGTGGACAGGCCATCTATGGCTACACCTTC.

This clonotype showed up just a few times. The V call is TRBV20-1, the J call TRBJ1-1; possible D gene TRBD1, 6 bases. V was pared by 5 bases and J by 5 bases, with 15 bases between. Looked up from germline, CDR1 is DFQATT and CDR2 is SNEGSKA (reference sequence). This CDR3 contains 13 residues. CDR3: CSADETGWTEAFF. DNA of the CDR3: TGCAGTGCTGATGAAACAGGGTGGACTGAAGCTTTCTTT.

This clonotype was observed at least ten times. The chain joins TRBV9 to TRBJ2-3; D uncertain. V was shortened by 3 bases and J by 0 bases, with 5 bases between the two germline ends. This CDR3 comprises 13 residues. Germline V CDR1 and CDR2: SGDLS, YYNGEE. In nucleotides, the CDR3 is TGTGCCAGCAGCGGACTTAGCACAGATACGCAGTATTTT. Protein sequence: CASSGLSTDTQYF. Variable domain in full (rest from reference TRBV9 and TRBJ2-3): DSGVTQTPKHLITATGQRVTLRCSPRSGDLSVYWYQQSLDQGLQFLIQYYNGEERAKGNILERFSAQQFPDLHSELNLSSLELGDSALYFCASSGLSTDTQYFGPGTRLTVL.

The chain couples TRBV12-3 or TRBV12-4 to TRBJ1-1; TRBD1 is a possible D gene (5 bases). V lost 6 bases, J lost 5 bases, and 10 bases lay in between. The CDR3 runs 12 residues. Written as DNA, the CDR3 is TGTGCCAGCAGGTTCCGGGGGACTGAAGCTTTCTTT. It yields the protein CASRFRGTEAFF.

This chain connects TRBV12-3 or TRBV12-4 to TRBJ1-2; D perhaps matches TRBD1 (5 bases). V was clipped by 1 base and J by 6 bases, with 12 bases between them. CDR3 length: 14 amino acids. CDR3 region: CASSLGGRFNGYTF. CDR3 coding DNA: TGTGCCAGCAGTTTAGGGGGCAGGTTCAATGGCTACACCTTC.

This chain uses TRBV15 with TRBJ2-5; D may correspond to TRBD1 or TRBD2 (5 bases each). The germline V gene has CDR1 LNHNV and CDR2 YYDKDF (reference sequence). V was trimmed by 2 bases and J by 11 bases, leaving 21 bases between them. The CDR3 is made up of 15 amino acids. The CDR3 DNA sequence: TGTGCCACCAGCAGATCAGGCCTCCTTAGGGGAGAGCAGTACTTC. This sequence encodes CATSRSGLLRGEQYF.

CDR3 coding DNA: TGTGCCAGCAGGAAGACTAGCGGGACGACCGGGGAGCTGTTTTTT. Encoded protein: CASRKTSGTTGELFF. The chain employs TRBV7-2 and TRBJ2-2; TRBD2 matches 11 bases. The V segment lost 6 bases and the J segment 5 bases; nucleotides outside the gene matches: 5. The CDR3 sequence is 15 residues long. Germline V gene lookup returns CDR1 SGHTA and CDR2 FQGNSA.

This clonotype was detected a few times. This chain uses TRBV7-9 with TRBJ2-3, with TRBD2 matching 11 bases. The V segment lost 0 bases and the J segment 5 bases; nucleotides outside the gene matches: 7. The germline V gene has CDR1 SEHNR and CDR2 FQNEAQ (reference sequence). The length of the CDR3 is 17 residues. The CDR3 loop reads CASSLALTSGSGDTQYF. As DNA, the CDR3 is TGTGCCAGCAGCTTAGCGCTTACTAGCGGGAGCGGAGATACGCAGTATTTT.

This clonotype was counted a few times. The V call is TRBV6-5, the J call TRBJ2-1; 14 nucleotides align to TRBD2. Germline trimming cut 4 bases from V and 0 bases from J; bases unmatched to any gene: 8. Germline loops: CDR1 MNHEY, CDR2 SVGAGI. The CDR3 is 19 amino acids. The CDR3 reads CASSSPTSGGDSSYNEQFF. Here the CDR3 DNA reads TGTGCCAGCAGTTCCCCGACTAGCGGGGGGGATAGCTCCTACAATGAGCAGTTCTTC.

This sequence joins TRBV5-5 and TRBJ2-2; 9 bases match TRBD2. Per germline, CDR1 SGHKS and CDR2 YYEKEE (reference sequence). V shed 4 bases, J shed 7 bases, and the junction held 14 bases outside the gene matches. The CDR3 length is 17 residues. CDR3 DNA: TGTGCCAGCAGCCCTTCCCCCGCTAGCGGGGATCTCGGGGAGCTGTTTTTT. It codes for CASSPSPASGDLGELFF.

In DNA form, the CDR3 reads TGTGCCAGCAGCAGGACTCACCCAACCTACGAGCAGTACTTC. This encodes CASSRTHPTYEQYF. This rearrangement joins TRBV12-3 or TRBV12-4 to TRBJ2-7; tentatively, D is TRBD2 (5 bases). The CDR3 has 14 amino acids. The V end was cut by 6 bases, the J end by 2 bases, with 14 bases between.

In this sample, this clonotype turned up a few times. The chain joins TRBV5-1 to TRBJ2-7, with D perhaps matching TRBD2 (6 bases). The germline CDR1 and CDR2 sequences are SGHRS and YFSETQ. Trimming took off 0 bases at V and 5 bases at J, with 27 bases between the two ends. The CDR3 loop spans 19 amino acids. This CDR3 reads CASSLGTPLGTGSFDEQYF. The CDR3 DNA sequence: TGCGCCAGCAGCTTGGGCACCCCCCTGGGGACCGGGAGCTTTGACGAGCAGTACTTC.

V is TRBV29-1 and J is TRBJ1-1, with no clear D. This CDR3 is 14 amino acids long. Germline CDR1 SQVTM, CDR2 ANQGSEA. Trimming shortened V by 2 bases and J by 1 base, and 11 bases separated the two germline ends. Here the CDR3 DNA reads TGCAGCGTTGAAAACCATGGACGGAACACTGAAGCTTTCTTT. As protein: CSVENHGRNTEAFF.

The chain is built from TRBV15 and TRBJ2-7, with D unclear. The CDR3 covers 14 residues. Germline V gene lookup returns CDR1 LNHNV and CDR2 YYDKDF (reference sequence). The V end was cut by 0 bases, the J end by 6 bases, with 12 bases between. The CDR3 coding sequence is TGTGCCACCAGCAGAGATCTCGGGTATAGCGAGCAGTACTTC. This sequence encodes CATSRDLGYSEQYF.

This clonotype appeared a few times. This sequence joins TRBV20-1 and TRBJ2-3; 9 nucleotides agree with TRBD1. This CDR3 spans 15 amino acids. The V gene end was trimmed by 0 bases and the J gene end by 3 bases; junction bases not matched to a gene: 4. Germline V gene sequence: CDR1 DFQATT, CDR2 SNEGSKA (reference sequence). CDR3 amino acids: CSARDLGQGTDTQYF. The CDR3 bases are TGCAGTGCTAGAGATCTAGGACAGGGGACAGATACGCAGTATTTT.

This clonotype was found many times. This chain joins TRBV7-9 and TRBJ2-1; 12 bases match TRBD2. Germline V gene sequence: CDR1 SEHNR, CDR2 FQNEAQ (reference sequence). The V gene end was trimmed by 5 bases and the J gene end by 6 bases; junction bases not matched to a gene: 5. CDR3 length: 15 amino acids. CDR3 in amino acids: CASSPTSGGFNEQFF. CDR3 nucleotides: TGTGCCAGCAGCCCCACTAGCGGGGGGTTCAATGAGCAGTTCTTC.

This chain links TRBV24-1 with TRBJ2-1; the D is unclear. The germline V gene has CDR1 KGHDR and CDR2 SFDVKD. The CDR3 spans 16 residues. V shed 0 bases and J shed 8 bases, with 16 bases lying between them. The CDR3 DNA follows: TGTGCCACCAGTGATTTGAAAAGCAACGGTGTCGATGAGCAGTTCTTC. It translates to CATSDLKSNGVDEQFF.

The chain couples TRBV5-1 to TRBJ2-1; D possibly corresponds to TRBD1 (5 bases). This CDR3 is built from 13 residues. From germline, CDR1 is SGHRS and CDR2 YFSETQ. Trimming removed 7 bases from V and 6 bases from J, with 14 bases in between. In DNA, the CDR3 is TGCGCCAGCTCCCAGGGCCTTACCAATGAGCAGTTCTTC. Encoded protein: CASSQGLTNEQFF.

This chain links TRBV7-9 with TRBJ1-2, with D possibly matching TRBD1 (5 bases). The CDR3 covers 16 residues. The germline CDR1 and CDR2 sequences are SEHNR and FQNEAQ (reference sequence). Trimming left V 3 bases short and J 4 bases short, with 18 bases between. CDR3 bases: TGTGCCAGCAGCTTGTTTATGGGGGGGGAAATCTATGGCTACACCTTC. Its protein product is CASSLFMGGEIYGYTF.

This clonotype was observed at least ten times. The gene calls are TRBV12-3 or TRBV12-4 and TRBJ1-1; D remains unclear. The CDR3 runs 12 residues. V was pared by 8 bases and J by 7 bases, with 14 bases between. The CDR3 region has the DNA TGTGCCAGCTCACCACGAGGCGGTGAAGCTTTCTTT. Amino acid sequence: CASSPRGGEAFF.

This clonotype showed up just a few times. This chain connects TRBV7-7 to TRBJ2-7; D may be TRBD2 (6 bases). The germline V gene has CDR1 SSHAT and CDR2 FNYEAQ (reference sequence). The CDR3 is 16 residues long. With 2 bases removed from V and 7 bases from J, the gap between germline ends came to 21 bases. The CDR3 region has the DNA TGTGCCAGCAGCTTAAGTCTGACTAGTGATAACAATGAGCAGTACTTC. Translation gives CASSLSLTSDNNEQYF.

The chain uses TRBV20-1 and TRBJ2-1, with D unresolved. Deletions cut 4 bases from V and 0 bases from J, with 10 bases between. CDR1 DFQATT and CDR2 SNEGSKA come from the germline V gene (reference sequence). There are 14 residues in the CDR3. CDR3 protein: CSAMGFSSYNEQFF. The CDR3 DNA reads TGCAGTGCTATGGGGTTCAGCTCCTACAATGAGCAGTTCTTC.

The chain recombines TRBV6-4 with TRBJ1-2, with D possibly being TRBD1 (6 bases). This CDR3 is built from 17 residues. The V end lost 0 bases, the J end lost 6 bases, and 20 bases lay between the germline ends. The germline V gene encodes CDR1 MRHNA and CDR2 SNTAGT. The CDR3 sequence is CASSDSLSQGLLDGYTF. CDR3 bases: TGTGCCAGCAGTGACTCGTTATCACAGGGACTGTTGGATGGCTACACCTTC.

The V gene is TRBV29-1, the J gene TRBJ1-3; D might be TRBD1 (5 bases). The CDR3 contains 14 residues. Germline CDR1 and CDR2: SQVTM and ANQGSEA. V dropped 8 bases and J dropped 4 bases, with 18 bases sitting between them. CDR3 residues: CSTRDGGRGNTIYF. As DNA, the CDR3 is TGCAGCACCCGCGACGGGGGTCGGGGAAACACCATATATTTT. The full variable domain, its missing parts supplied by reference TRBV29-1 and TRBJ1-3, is SAVISQKPSRDICQRGTSLTIQCQVDSQVTMMFWYRQQPGQSLTLIATANQGSEATYESGFVIDKFPISRPNLTFSTLTVSNMSPEDSSIYLCSTRDGGRGNTIYFGEGSWLTVV.

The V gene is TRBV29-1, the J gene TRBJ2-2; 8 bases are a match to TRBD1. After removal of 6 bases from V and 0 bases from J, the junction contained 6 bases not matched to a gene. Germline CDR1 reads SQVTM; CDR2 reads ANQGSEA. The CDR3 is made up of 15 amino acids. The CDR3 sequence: CSVVDRGSNTGELFF. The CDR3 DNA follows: TGCAGCGTGGTTGACAGGGGTTCGAACACCGGGGAGCTGTTTTTT.